These 24 T cell receptor beta chains came from one sample sequenced in a study of metastatic and nonmetastatic thyroid tumors. TCRdb called clones again from the PCR reads with MiXCR. Of about 26,000 clones listed, around a quarter are singletons. Thyroid surgery had not been preceded by any treatment in any patient. The sequenced sample consisted of blood. These receptors were obtained from a female donor with papillary thyroid cancer or a benign thyroid nodule (not recorded which). Some clones in this sample may be carry-over from other donors' samples.

This clone is medium-sized. The chain links TRBV24-1 to TRBJ2-3; D possibly corresponds to TRBD1 (5 bases). V gave up 3 bases and J gave up 2 bases, with 8 bases separating them. This CDR3 has 14 amino acids. Germline V gives CDR1 KGHDR, CDR2 SFDVKD. The CDR3 DNA follows: TGTGCCACCAGTGATCCAGGGTACACAGATACGCAGTATTTT. It yields the protein CATSDPGYTDTQYF.

The chain carries TRBV12-3 or TRBV12-4 and TRBJ2-7, with 7 bases identical to TRBD2. V was pared by 4 bases and J by 0 bases, with 3 bases of the junction left unmatched. This CDR3 is built from 14 residues. The CDR3 DNA reads TGTGCCAGCAGTTGGACGGGGGGCTCCTACGAGCAGTACTTC. It translates to CASSWTGGSYEQYF.

This clone is medium-sized within its sample. J is TRBJ2-7 and V is TRBV6-6; 9 nucleotides align to TRBD1. Germline lookup yields CDR1 MNHNY and CDR2 SVGAGI (reference sequence). The CDR3 consists of 14 residues. V dropped 2 bases and J dropped 1; count of bases not matched to a gene: 0. CDR3 in amino acids: CASSYGQGSYEQYV. The CDR3 nucleotides read TGTGCCAGCAGTTACGGACAGGGGTCCTACGAGCAGTACGTC.

This clone came up many times. This sequence joins TRBV9 and TRBJ2-3; 7 bases are a match to TRBD2. This CDR3 has 16 residues. V lost 5 bases to trimming and J lost 2 bases; unmatched junction nucleotides: 11. Germline-derived CDR1 and CDR2 are SGDLS and YYNGEE. The CDR3 sequence is CASSRGASGPTDTQYF. In DNA form, the CDR3 reads TGTGCCAGCAGTAGAGGAGCTAGCGGACCCACAGATACGCAGTATTTT.

This clone was seen at least ten times. The chain links TRBV9 to TRBJ2-3; maybe TRBD1 (5 bases). The CDR3 has 11 residues. Germline CDR1 SGDLS, CDR2 YYNGEE. V was shortened by 3 bases and J by 7 bases, with 6 bases between the two germline ends. This CDR3 is CASSGTNTQYF. In DNA form, the CDR3 reads TGTGCCAGCAGCGGGACAAATACGCAGTATTTT.

This clone came up once. CDR3 in amino acids: CASSLVGFYGYTF. CDR3 coding DNA: TGTGCCAGCAGCTTGGTGGGCTTCTATGGCTACACCTTC. The V and J genes are TRBV5-6 and TRBJ1-2; D remains ambiguous. Germline CDR1 reads SGHDT; CDR2 reads YYEEEE. The CDR3 length is 13 residues. V gave up 0 bases and J gave up 4 bases, with 7 bases separating them.

V is TRBV6-1 and J is TRBJ2-5; the D gene is possibly TRBD1 (8 bases). V was pared by 4 bases and J by 5 bases, with 23 bases between. The germline V gene encodes CDR1 MNHNS and CDR2 SASEGT. The CDR3 is 17 amino acids. CDR3 DNA: TGTGCCAGCAGTGTGATTACAGGGGGAGGGCCGAGGGAGACCCAGTACTTC. Amino acid sequence: CASSVITGGGPRETQYF.

This clone was counted between two and nine times. The chain recombines TRBV19 with TRBJ1-1, with no clear D. The germline V gene encodes CDR1 LNHDA and CDR2 SQIVND (reference sequence). The V end lost 4 bases, the J end lost 8 bases, and 17 bases lay between the germline ends. CDR3 length equals 14 residues. CDR3 in amino acids: CASSKGGRLDEAFF. The CDR3 region has the DNA TGTGCCAGTAGTAAGGGAGGGCGCTTAGACGAAGCTTTCTTT.

The chain carries TRBV2 and TRBJ2-7, with 7 bases fitting TRBD2. V dropped 7 bases and J dropped 6; count of bases not matched to a gene: 15. This CDR3 is built from 15 residues. Germline V gives CDR1 SNHLY, CDR2 FYNNEI. CDR3 sequence (DNA): TGTGCCAGCATCCCCCGGGAGGCGGGCGTGGGCGAGCAGTACTTC. Its protein product is CASIPREAGVGEQYF. Full variable domain (remainder filled in from reference TRBV2 and TRBJ2-7): EPEVTQTPSHQVTQMGQEVILRCVPISNHLYFYWYRQILGQKVEFLVSFYNNEISEKSEIFDDQFSVERPDGSNFTLKIRSTKLEDSAMYFCASIPREAGVGEQYFGPGTRLTVT.

This clone was seen repeatedly, ten times or more. The V call is TRBV20-1, the J call TRBJ2-6; D is unclear. Germline CDR1 and CDR2: DFQATT and SNEGSKA (reference sequence). The CDR3 is 16 amino acids. V lost 3 bases, J lost 0 bases, and 12 bases lay in between. This CDR3 is CSASKGLSSGANVLTF. CDR3 bases: TGCAGTGCTAGTAAGGGTCTGTCCTCTGGGGCCAACGTCCTGACTTTC.

CDR3 residues: CAWSVIQENTEAFF. CDR3 coding DNA: TGTGCCTGGAGTGTAATCCAGGAGAACACTGAAGCTTTCTTT. The genes are TRBV30 and TRBJ1-1; D not certain. Trimming cost V 0 bases and J 1 base, with 9 bases left between them. The germline CDR1 and CDR2 sequences are GTSNPN and SVGIG (reference sequence). This CDR3 spans 14 amino acids.

This clone was counted at least ten times. The chain carries TRBV5-1 and TRBJ2-7; 13 bases fit TRBD2. Trimming at V came to 3 bases and at J to 6 bases, leaving 3 bases not matched to a gene. The CDR3 is 14 amino acids. In germline, CDR1 is SGHRS, CDR2 YFSETQ. The CDR3 nucleotides read TGCGCCAGCAGCTCGGGACTAGCGGGACCCGAGCAGTACTTC. Its protein product is CASSSGLAGPEQYF.

This clone came up once. The chain employs TRBV4-1 and TRBJ1-1; 9 nucleotides agree with TRBD1. Looked up from germline, CDR1 is MGHRA and CDR2 is YSYEKL. J gave up 6 bases and V 0 bases, and 11 bases lay outside the gene matches. CDR3 length equals 17 residues. CDR3: CASSQDRKGRTGAEAFF. CDR3 in DNA: TGCGCCAGCAGCCAAGATAGAAAGGGCCGGACAGGGGCTGAAGCTTTCTTT.

The CDR3 DNA follows: TGTGCCAGCAGAATGAACCCATGGGGGGACCCCCGTAACATTCAGTACTTC. Translated, it gives CASRMNPWGDPRNIQYF. V is TRBV2 and J is TRBJ2-4; D is possibly TRBD2 (6 bases). The CDR3 spans 17 residues. The germline V gene has CDR1 SNHLY and CDR2 FYNNEI. The V end was cut by 6 bases, the J end by 7 bases, with 25 bases between.

This clone has more than one count but fewer than ten. V gene TRBV20-1 combines with J gene TRBJ2-7; D is uncertain. This CDR3 spans 13 amino acids. With 1 base removed from V and 3 bases from J, the gap between germline ends came to 10 bases. CDR1 and CDR2 (germline): DFQATT, SNEGSKA (reference sequence). The CDR3 nucleotides read TGCAGTGCTAGAGGAGATCGACTCTACGAGCAGTACTTC. This translates into CSARGDRLYEQYF.

This clone occurred many times. This sequence joins TRBV20-1 and TRBJ1-1, with 9 bases identical to TRBD1. Germline CDR1 is DFQATT and CDR2 is SNEGSKA (reference sequence). The J segment lost 5 bases and the V segment lost 7 bases, leaving 8 bases of the junction unmatched. The CDR3 sequence is 13 residues long. DNA of the CDR3: TGCAGTGTCACACAGGGGGCAGGGACTGAAGCTTTCTTT. This codes for CSVTQGAGTEAFF.

To note about this clone: A clone one base away is much larger, so this may be a read error. The rearrangement links TRBV20-1 to TRBJ2-5; D not certain. Per germline, CDR1 DFQATT and CDR2 SNEGSKA (reference sequence). There are 15 residues in the CDR3. The CDR3 spells CSSRGRRSPQETQYF. Written as DNA, the CDR3 is TGCAGTTCTAGAGGCCGGCGGAGCCCTCAAGAGACCCAGTACTTC.

This clone was observed many times. Mismatch with germline at one junction end may stem from a read error. The V and J genes are TRBV7-7 and TRBJ2-1; 8 bases are a match to TRBD2. The CDR3 extends over 15 amino acids. Germline CDR1 and CDR2: SSHAT and FNYEAQ (reference sequence). The DNA of the CDR3 is TGTGCTAGCAGCTTCGATAGCGGGGTTAACAATGAGCAGTTCTTC. Translated, it gives CASSFDSGVNNEQFF.

By share, this clone counts as medium-sized. The chain links TRBV5-1 to TRBJ2-2; weak D call: TRBD1 (5 bases). Germline values: CDR1 SGHRS, CDR2 YFSETQ. The CDR3 runs 15 residues. The V end lost 0 bases, the J end lost 8 bases, and 14 bases lay between the germline ends. The CDR3, as DNA: TGCGCCAGCAGCTTGGAACAGGCCTCGCGGGGGGAGCTGTTTTTT. Amino acids: CASSLEQASRGELFF.

The CDR3 loop is CASSYSGVKLFF. DNA for the CDR3: TGTGCCAGCAGTTACTCCGGGGTGAAACTGTTTTTT. This chain uses TRBV6-5 with TRBJ1-4; no clear D gene. The V and J ends lost 0 bases and 11 bases respectively, with 7 bases between them. The germline CDR1 and CDR2 sequences are MNHEY and SVGAGI. CDR3 size: 12 residues.

This CDR3 is CASSLQEGTEAFF. CDR3 nucleotides: TGTGCCAGCAGTTTGCAGGAGGGCACTGAAGCTTTCTTT. The rearrangement joins TRBV12-3 or TRBV12-4 to TRBJ1-1; D not resolved. The CDR3 runs to 13 residues. The V end was cut by 3 bases, the J end by 4 bases, with 9 bases between.

The CDR3 loop is CSARDAQEVSSGYTF. DNA of the CDR3: TGCAGTGCTAGAGATGCCCAGGAGGTCTCCTCTGGCTACACCTTC. J is TRBJ1-2 and V is TRBV20-1; D gene unclear. CDR3 size: 15 residues. The ends were cut back, 0 bases at V and 7 bases at J, with 18 bases in the middle. Germline CDR1 reads DFQATT; CDR2 reads SNEGSKA (reference sequence).

This clone is medium-sized (0.01 to 0.1%) by share. The chain is built from TRBV6-1 and TRBJ2-1; the D gene is possibly TRBD1 (5 bases). Germline V gene sequence: CDR1 MNHNS, CDR2 SASEGT. The length of the CDR3 is 13 residues. Deletions cut 6 bases from V and 6 bases from J, with 12 bases between. As DNA, the CDR3 is TGTGCCAGCAGCAAATTGCAGGGCAATGAGCAGTTCTTC. It translates to CASSKLQGNEQFF.

Worth noting for this clone: Possible read error: a much larger clone is one base away. Different DNA sequences within this sample yield the same CDR3. The CDR3 DNA reads TGTGCCAGTACCGACGGACCCACTGAAGCTTTCTTT. Its translation: CASTDGPTEAFF. This chain links TRBV19 with TRBJ1-1; D remains ambiguous. Germline V gene sequence: CDR1 LNHDA, CDR2 SQIVND (reference sequence). CDR3 length: 12 amino acids. Trimming cost V 7 bases and J 4 bases, with 10 bases left between them.